This entry describes one T cell receptor (beta chain). This sample is drawn from a study of OX40 agonist ivuxolimab in advanced cancers. Study as a whole: Ivuxolimab was administered intravenously to patients at 0.01 to 10 mg/kg every 2 weeks. Treatment received earlier with anti-PD-1, anti-PD-L1 or anti-CTLA-4 agents was allowed, and over 30% had some.

The J segment lost 4 bases and the V segment lost 6 bases, leaving 8 bases of the junction unmatched. In germline, CDR1 is LNHDA, CDR2 SQIVND (reference sequence). The CDR3 is made up of 15 amino acids. Data came from immunoSEQ multiplex PCR; TCRdb stores just in-frame clones and leaves some out. The sample has about 80,000 clones; over 75% are singletons. Autoimmune disease history or systemic immunosuppression meant exclusion. This clonotype originated in an adult with an advanced solid tumor such as melanoma, head and neck, liver or kidney cancer. V and J are TRBV19 and TRBJ2-5; TRBD1 agrees at 10 bases. The source was CD4+ or CD8+ T cells sorted from blood, collected in a trial of the OX40 agonist ivuxolimab. For the CDR3, the DNA is TGTGCCAGTAGCTTTCCCGGGACAGGGGTAGAGACCCAGTACTTC. It specifies CASSFPGTGVETQYF.